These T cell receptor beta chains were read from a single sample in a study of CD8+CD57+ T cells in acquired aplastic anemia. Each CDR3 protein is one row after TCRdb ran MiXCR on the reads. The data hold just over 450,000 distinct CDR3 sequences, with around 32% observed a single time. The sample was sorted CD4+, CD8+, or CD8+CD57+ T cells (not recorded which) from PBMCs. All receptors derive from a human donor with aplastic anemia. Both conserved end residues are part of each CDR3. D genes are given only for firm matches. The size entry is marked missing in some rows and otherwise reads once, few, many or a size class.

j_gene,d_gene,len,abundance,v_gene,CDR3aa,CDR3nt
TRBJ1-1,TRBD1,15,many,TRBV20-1,CSARSGGATNTEAFF,TGCAGTGCTAGATCAGGGGGGGCAACGAACACTGAAGCTTTCTTT
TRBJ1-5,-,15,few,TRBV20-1,CSARVPGGSNQPQHF,TGCAGTGCTAGAGTTCCGGGAGGGAGCAATCAGCCCCAGCATTTT
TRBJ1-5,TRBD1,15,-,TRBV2,CASSARVTGNQPQHF,TGTGCCAGCAGCGCCAGGGTGACAGGGAACCAGCCCCAGCATTTT
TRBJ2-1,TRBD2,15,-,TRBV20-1,CSAPSGRGSYNEQFF,TGCAGTGCACCGAGCGGGAGGGGATCCTACAATGAGCAGTTCTTC
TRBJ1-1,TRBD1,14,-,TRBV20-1,CSAYGDSYNTEAFF,TGCAGCGCTTATGGGGACAGCTATAACACTGAAGCTTTCTTT
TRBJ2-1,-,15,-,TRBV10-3,CASSPAGAISNEQFF,TGTGCCAGCAGCCCCGCCGGGGCGATTTCCAATGAGCAGTTCTTC
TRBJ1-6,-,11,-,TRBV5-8,CASNLVSPLHF,TGTGCCAGCAACTTAGTGTCACCCCTCCACTTT
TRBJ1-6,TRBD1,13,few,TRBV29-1,CSVGQGQNSPLHF,TGCAGCGTGGGACAGGGGCAAAATTCACCCCTCCACTTT
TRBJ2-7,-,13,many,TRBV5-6,CASSLSGIYEQYF,TGTGCCAGCAGCTTGTCGGGGATCTACGAGCAGTACTTC
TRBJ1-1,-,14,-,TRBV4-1,CASSQVGRNTEAFF,TGCGCCAGCAGCCAAGTTGGCAGGAACACTGAAGCTTTCTTT
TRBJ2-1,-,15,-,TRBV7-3,CASSRGTGPYNEQFF,TGTGCCAGCAGCAGAGGGACTGGACCCTACAATGAGCAGTTCTTC
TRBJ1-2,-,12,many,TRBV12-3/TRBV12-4,CASSSRIYGYTF,TGTGCCAGCAGTTCCCGTATCTATGGCTACACCTTC
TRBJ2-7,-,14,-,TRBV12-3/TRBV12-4,CASSLRGQSCEQYF,TGTGCCAGCAGTTTGCGGGGTCAAAGCTGCGAGCAGTACTTC